Following are 4 T cell receptor beta chains from one sample sequenced in a study of human T cells and chemical hapten exposure. Indicated time point: healthy volunteer bleed at 2 weeks. Unfractionated whole blood served as the source for total RNA extraction. TCRdb re-derived calls from the RACE reads in MiXCR, one entry per CDR3 protein. Of 35,000 to 50,000 distinct CDR3 sequences listed, 3.5% to 4.5% are singletons. Sequencing was performed on whole blood. These receptor sequences come from a female donor in good health. Some clones in this sample may be carry-over from other donors' samples.

This clonotype was counted at least ten times. The chain recombines TRBV3-1 with TRBJ2-7; 9 bases line up with TRBD1. The germline gives CDR1 LGHDT, CDR2 YNNKEL (reference sequence). V gave up 0 bases and J gave up 5 bases; unmatched junction bases: 5. The CDR3 spans 15 residues. CDR3 protein: CASSQDGTGFDEQYF. CDR3 in DNA: TGTGCCAGCAGCCAAGATGGGACAGGGTTCGACGAGCAGTACTTC.

This clonotype occurred a few times. The rearrangement links TRBV5-1 to TRBJ2-7; 8 nucleotides align to TRBD1. Germline CDR1 SGHRS, CDR2 YFSETQ. The ends lost 4 bases at V and 4 bases at J; junction bases unmatched: 10. The CDR3 runs 15 residues. CDR3 sequence (DNA): TGCGCCAGCAGCCCGCCCGGACAGGGTTTATACGAGCAGTACTTC. It specifies CASSPPGQGLYEQYF. Drawing the rest from reference TRBV5-1 and TRBJ2-7, the complete variable domain is KAGVTQTPRYLIKTRGQQVTLSCSPISGHRSVSWYQQTPGQGLQFLFEYFSETQRNKGNFPGRFSGRQFSNSRSEMNVSTLELGDSALYLCASSPPGQGLYEQYFGPGTRLTVT.

This clonotype turned up a few times. This chain links TRBV5-4 with TRBJ1-1; D unresolved. Trimming removed 4 bases from V and 3 bases from J, with 13 bases in between. Per germline, CDR1 SGHNT and CDR2 YYREEE (reference sequence). The CDR3 is 14 amino acids. The CDR3 loop is CASSPELQYTEAFF. The CDR3 DNA is TGTGCCAGCAGCCCAGAACTACAATACACTGAAGCTTTCTTT.

The J gene is TRBJ1-6, the V gene TRBV5-6, with no clear D. Deletions cut 2 bases from V and 4 bases from J, with 7 bases between. Germline V gives CDR1 SGHDT, CDR2 YYEEEE. The CDR3 length is 14 residues. The CDR3 loop is CASSFGQYNSPLHF. In DNA, the CDR3 is TGTGCCAGCAGCTTTGGGCAGTATAATTCACCCCTCCACTTT.